The rows below give T cell receptor beta chains drawn from one sample of a study of CD4 T cells in relation to SARS-CoV-2 and coronaviruses. These receptors are not linked to any known antigen. Using immunoSEQ multiplex PCR, the repertoire was profiled, and TCRdb retains in-frame clones only, with some absent. This table has about 22,000 clones, about 60% appearing once. The specimen sequenced was CD4+ T cells from PBMCs, cultured in vitro. These receptors originate from a human donor in good health. The CDR3 runs from the conserved cysteine through the conserved F or W. D genes are given only for firm matches. A row's size may be missing; if present it is once, few, many or a size class.

>TRBJ2-3|once|TRBD2|TRBV7-8
TGTGCCAGCAGCTTAGGCCCTAGCGGGTATCAGTCCACAGATACGCAGTATTTT
CASSLGPSGYQSTDTQYF
>TRBJ2-3|once|TRBD2|TRBV5-4
TGTGCCAGCAGCTCGGCGGGGGGAGATACGCAGTATTTT
CASSSAGGDTQYF
>TRBJ1-2|.|TRBD1|TRBV3-1/TRBV3-2
TGTGCCAGCAGAAAGGGACAGGGCTGGGGCGGCTACACCTTC
CASRKGQGWGGYTF
>TRBJ2-3|.|.|TRBV2
TGTGCCAGCAGGCCCTTGGGGGGCGCGCAGTATTTT
CASRPLGGAQYF
>TRBJ2-3|.|TRBD1|TRBV19
TGTGCCAGTAGTATCCGGGGACAGCTACCGACAGATACGCAGTATTTT
CASSIRGQLPTDTQYF
>TRBJ1-1|few|.|TRBV9
TGTGCCAGCAGCTTCATGGGACACACTGAAGCTTTCTTT
CASSFMGHTEAFF
>TRBJ2-3|.|.|TRBV27
TGTGCCAGCAGGGCGAGGGGGGAAGGAGATACGCAGTATTTT
CASRARGEGDTQYF
>TRBJ2-1|.|TRBD2|TRBV19
TGTGCCAGTAGCGAGACTAGCGGGAGCCACAATGAGCAGTTCTTC
CASSETSGSHNEQFF
>TRBJ2-1|.|.|TRBV29-1
TGCAGCGTTGCGTTAGCGCCGAACAATGAGCAGTTCTTC
CSVALAPNNEQFF
>TRBJ2-2|.|.|TRBV12-3/TRBV12-4
TGTGCCAGCAGTTTTAACACCGGGGAGCTGTTTTTT
CASSFNTGELFF
>TRBJ2-1|few|TRBD2|TRBV10-3
TGTGCCATCAGGGCGACTAGCGGGAGTGTGGGAAATGAGCAGTTCTTC
CAIRATSGSVGNEQFF
>TRBJ1-1|once|TRBD1|TRBV5-8
TGTGCCAGCAGCTTGTATCAGGGGGCAAACACTGAAGCTTTCTTT
CASSLYQGANTEAFF
>TRBJ1-2|.|.|TRBV5-6
TGTGCCAGCAGCGTGGGCAGCAGGGATGCTGGCTACACCTTC
CASSVGSRDAGYTF
>TRBJ2-1|.|.|TRBV7-8
TGTGCCAGCAGCCTCCTCCAGGGGTCACAGTTCTTC
CASSLLQGSQFF
>TRBJ2-5|.|.|TRBV5-6
TGTGCCAGCAGCTTTCCCGGGGCTCAAGAGACCCAGTACTTC
CASSFPGAQETQYF
>TRBJ2-2|.|TRBD2|TRBV5-8
TGTGCCAGCAGCAAAGGACTAGTGGCGAACACCGGGGAGCTGTTTTTT
CASSKGLVANTGELFF
>TRBJ2-5|.|.|TRBV12-2
TGTGCAAGTCGCCAGTCGGAGGGCGGACTGGGAGAGACCCAGTACTTC
CASRQSEGGLGETQYF
>TRBJ2-2|.|.|TRBV7-7
TGTGCTAGCAGCCTCGGCTTAAACACCGGGGAGCTGTTTTTT
CASSLGLNTGELFF
>TRBJ2-7|once|TRBD2|TRBV11-2
TGTGCCAGCAGCTCCCAGACTAGCGGGAACTACGAGCAGTACTTC
CASSSQTSGNYEQYF
>TRBJ1-5|few|TRBD1|TRBV19
TGTGCCAGTAGTATAGGACAGGGAGGGCAGCCCCAGCATTTT
CASSIGQGGQPQHF
>TRBJ1-6|few|.|TRBV18
TGTGCCAGCTCACCCGCGGGGGATGATTCACCCCTCCACTTT
CASSPAGDDSPLHF
>TRBJ2-1|.|.|TRBV6-5
TGTGCCAGCAGTTACTCGATGTCGGGTGCCTACAATGAGCAGTTCTTC
CASSYSMSGAYNEQFF
>TRBJ2-1|.|TRBD1|TRBV9
TGTGCCAGCAGCGTAGGGAGGACAGGGGGTAACAATGAGCAGTTCTTC
CASSVGRTGGNNEQFF
>TRBJ1-2|.|.|TRBV5-6
TGTGCCAGCAGCTTGGCCGGTTACGGCTACACCTTC
CASSLAGYGYTF
>TRBJ1-1|few|TRBD1|TRBV6-2/TRBV6-3
TGTGCCAGCAGTTGGTACAGGGGCACTGAAGCTTTCTTT
CASSWYRGTEAFF
>TRBJ2-1|once|TRBD2|TRBV11-3
TGTGCCAGCAGCGTCGGGACTAGTGACAATGAGCAGTTCTTC
CASSVGTSDNEQFF
>TRBJ1-1|.|TRBD1|TRBV4-1
TGCGCCAGCTGCCCGGGACAGCACATGAACACTGAAGCTTTCTTT
CASCPGQHMNTEAFF
>TRBJ1-2|few|.|TRBV6-1
TGTGCCAGCAGTGACAGGGCTAACTATGGCTACACCTTC
CASSDRANYGYTF
>TRBJ2-3|once|.|TRBV7-9
TGTGCCAGCAGTACCTCAGGGGGGTTTAGCACAGATACGCAGTATTTT
CASSTSGGFSTDTQYF
>TRBJ2-1|once|.|TRBV4-3
TGCGCCAGCAGCCAAGAGGTCGAGGGTGAGCAGTTCTTC
CASSQEVEGEQFF
>TRBJ1-3|.|.|TRBV9
TGTGCCAGCAGCGTGAACGTCGCTGGAAACACCATATATTTT
CASSVNVAGNTIYF
>TRBJ1-1|.|TRBD1|TRBV18
TGTGCCAGCTCCACCGGACAGGGGGCAATGAACACTGAAGCTTTCTTT
CASSTGQGAMNTEAFF
>TRBJ2-2|.|.|TRBV6-5
TGTGCCAGCAGTTACTCGAAGACGGCTGGGGAGCTGTTTTTT
CASSYSKTAGELFF
>TRBJ1-1|.|.|TRBV2
TGTGCCAGCAGTGTGGACACGAACACTGAAGCTTTCTTT
CASSVDTNTEAFF
>TRBJ2-2|.|TRBD2|TRBV12-3/TRBV12-4
TGTGCCAGCAGTCGGACTAGCGGGGAGCTGTTTTTT
CASSRTSGELFF
>TRBJ2-3|.|TRBD2|TRBV6-1
TGTGCCAGCAGTGAAGCCAAGCTAGCGGGGGGCCGGGGAGATACGCAGTATTTT
CASSEAKLAGGRGDTQYF
>TRBJ2-3|.|.|TRBV7-2
TGTGCCAGCAGCTTAAGTACTAGACCCTTTATCACAGATACGCAGTATTTT
CASSLSTRPFITDTQYF
>TRBJ1-4|.|TRBD1|TRBV27
TGTGCCAGCAGTCGAACCGACAGGGGAGAAGAAAAACTGTTTTTT
CASSRTDRGEEKLFF
>TRBJ2-3|.|TRBD2|TRBV18
TGTGCCAGCTCACTCATGGAGAGCGGGAGGGCCATAGATACGCAGTATTTT
CASSLMESGRAIDTQYF
>TRBJ2-1|.|TRBD2|TRBV5-1
TGCGCCAGCAGCTTGGCCCCAGCGGGGGGGCACAATGAGCAGTTCTTC
CASSLAPAGGHNEQFF
>TRBJ2-7|.|.|TRBV3-1/TRBV3-2
TGTGCCAGCAGCCAGCTCGGGACAAGCTCCTACGAGCAGTACTTC
CASSQLGTSSYEQYF
>TRBJ2-5|.|.|TRBV29-1
TGCAGCGTTGCAGAGGGGTCAGGGTGGGAGACCCAGTACTTC
CSVAEGSGWETQYF
>TRBJ2-1|few|TRBD2|TRBV4-3
TGCGCCAGCAGCCAAGCTTATAGCGGGGAATACAATGAGCAGTTCTTC
CASSQAYSGEYNEQFF